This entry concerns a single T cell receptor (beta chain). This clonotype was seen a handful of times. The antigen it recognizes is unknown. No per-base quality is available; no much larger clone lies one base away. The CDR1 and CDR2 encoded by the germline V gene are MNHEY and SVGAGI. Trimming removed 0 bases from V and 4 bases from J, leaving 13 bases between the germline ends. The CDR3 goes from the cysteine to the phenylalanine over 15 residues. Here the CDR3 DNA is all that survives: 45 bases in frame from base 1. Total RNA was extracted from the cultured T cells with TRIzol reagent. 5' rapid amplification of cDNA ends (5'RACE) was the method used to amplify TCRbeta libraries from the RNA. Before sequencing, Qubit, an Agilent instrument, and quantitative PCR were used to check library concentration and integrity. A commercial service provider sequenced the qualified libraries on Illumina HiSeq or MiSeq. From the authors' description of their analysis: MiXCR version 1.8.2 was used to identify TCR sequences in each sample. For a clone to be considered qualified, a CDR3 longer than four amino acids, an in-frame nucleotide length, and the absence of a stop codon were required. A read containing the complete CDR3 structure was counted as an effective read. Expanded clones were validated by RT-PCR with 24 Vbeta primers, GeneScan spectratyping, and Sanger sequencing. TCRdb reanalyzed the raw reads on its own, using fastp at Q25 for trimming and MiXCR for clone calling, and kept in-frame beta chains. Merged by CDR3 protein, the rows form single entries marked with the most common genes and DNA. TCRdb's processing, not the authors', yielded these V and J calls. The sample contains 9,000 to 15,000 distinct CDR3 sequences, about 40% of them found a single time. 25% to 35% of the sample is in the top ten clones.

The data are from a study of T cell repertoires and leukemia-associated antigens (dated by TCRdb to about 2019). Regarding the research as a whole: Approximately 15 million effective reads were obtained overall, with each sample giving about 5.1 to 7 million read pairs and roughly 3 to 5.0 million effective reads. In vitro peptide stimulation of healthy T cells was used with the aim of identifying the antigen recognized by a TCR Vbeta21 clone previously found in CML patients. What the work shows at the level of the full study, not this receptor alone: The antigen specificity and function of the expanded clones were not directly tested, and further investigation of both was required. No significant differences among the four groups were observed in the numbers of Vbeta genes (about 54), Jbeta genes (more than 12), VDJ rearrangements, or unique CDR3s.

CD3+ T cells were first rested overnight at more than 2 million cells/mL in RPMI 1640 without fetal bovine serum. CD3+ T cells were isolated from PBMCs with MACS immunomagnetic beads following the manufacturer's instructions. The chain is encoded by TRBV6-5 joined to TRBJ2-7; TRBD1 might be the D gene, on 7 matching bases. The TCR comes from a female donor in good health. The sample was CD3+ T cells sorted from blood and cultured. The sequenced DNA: TGTGCCAGCAGTTACTCGGCGGGACAGCAATACGAGCAGTACTTC. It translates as CASSYSAGQQYEQYF.